These T cell receptor beta chains were read from a single sample in a study of spatial heterogeneity in lung cancer. TCRdb processed the 5' RACE reads anew with MiXCR; each CDR3 protein has one entry. The table lists around 48,000 distinct CDR3 sequences, roughly 5.7% of them singletons, with more than 9.5% in the top ten. Sample: PBMCs, taken at surgery. These receptors came from a male donor with early-stage non-small cell lung cancer. Each CDR3 is given with its conserved first and last residue. D genes are given only for firm matches. The size field reads once, few or many counts, or a class when the clone is expanded.

TGTGCCAGCAGCTCCACTCCTAGACAGGGAACGAACACTGAAGCTTTCTTT	CASSSTPRQGTNTEAFF	TRBD1	many	TRBJ1-1	TRBV7-2
TGCAGTGCTAGCGGAGCGGACAATGAGCAGTTCTTC	CSASGADNEQFF	-	many	TRBJ2-1	TRBV20-1
TGTGCCATCAGTGAGGGCGAGACTAGCGATGAGCAGTTCTTC	CAISEGETSDEQFF	TRBD2	many	TRBJ2-1	TRBV10-3
TGTGCCAGCAGTTTGAACAGGATCACAGATACGCAGTATTTT	CASSLNRITDTQYF	-	many	TRBJ2-3	TRBV12-3/TRBV12-4
TGTGCCAGCAGCTTAGAAGCGGGAGTCTCCTACAATGAGCAGTTCTTC	CASSLEAGVSYNEQFF	TRBD2	many	TRBJ2-1	TRBV11-2
TGCGCCAGCAGTCCCGGACTAGCGGGAGCAGGAGAGACCCAGTACTTC	CASSPGLAGAGETQYF	TRBD2	many	TRBJ2-5	TRBV5-1
TGTGCCACCAGTGACCCCGGACAGGGGAGTGATGGCTACACCTTC	CATSDPGQGSDGYTF	TRBD1	many	TRBJ1-2	TRBV24-1
TGCGCCAGCAGCTTGCATGGAACAGGACAGGAGACCCAGTACTTC	CASSLHGTGQETQYF	-	many	TRBJ2-5	TRBV5-1
TGTGCCAGCAGCTACCGTGAGACTAATGAAAAACTGTTTTTT	CASSYRETNEKLFF	-	many	TRBJ1-4	TRBV14
TGTGCCAGCAGAGTGGGACTCATCTACGAGCAGTACTTC	CASRVGLIYEQYF	-	many	TRBJ2-7	TRBV2
TGCAGTGCTAGAGCCCGGACTAGCGGGAGCGCAGATACGCAGTATTTT	CSARARTSGSADTQYF	TRBD2	many	TRBJ2-3	TRBV20-1
TGTGCCAGCAGCGACCAGACTAGATCGGGGGAGACCCAGTACTTC	CASSDQTRSGETQYF	-	few	TRBJ2-5	TRBV7-2
TGCGCCAGCAGCCAAGCTATTAGTCTAGAGGTTTACGAGCAGTACTTC	CASSQAISLEVYEQYF	-	many	TRBJ2-7	TRBV4-1
TGCGCCAGCAGGAGGACAGGGGCCAGCCAAGAGACCCAGTACTTC	CASRRTGASQETQYF	TRBD1	many	TRBJ2-5	TRBV5-1
TGTGCCAGCAGACCTTGGGACACTGAAGCTTTCTTT	CASRPWDTEAFF	-	many	TRBJ1-1	TRBV28
TGCGCCAGCGCCCCCGCGGACGCGTCGGAGACCCAGTACTTC	CASAPADASETQYF	-	many	TRBJ2-5	TRBV5-1
TGTGCCACCAGCAGTCTGGGGACTAGCGGGAATATAGCCAAAAACATTCAGTACTTC	CATSSLGTSGNIAKNIQYF	TRBD2	many	TRBJ2-4	TRBV15
TGTGCCAGCAGTTCCGGGACTCAAGAGACCCAGTACTTC	CASSSGTQETQYF	-	few	TRBJ2-5	TRBV12-3/TRBV12-4
TGTGCCAGCAGCTTAGGCGGGACCCAAGGGCTAGACTTC	CASSLGGTQGLDF	-	many	TRBJ2-7	TRBV7-2
TGCGCCAGCAGCCCCGCCGTTGTGGCTCAAGAGACCCAGTACTTC	CASSPAVVAQETQYF	-	many	TRBJ2-5	TRBV4-3
TGTGCCAGCAGCTTAACCAACTACCCCACAGATACGCAGTATTTT	CASSLTNYPTDTQYF	-	many	TRBJ2-3	TRBV9
TGTGCCAGCAGTTTTGGGGCCGAAAAAGGCACTGAAGCTTTCTTT	CASSFGAEKGTEAFF	-	many	TRBJ1-1	TRBV12-3/TRBV12-4
TGCAGTGCTAGGGAGGACAGGTGGTTGGTGAACACTGAAGCTTTCTTT	CSAREDRWLVNTEAFF	TRBD1	many	TRBJ1-1	TRBV20-1
TGTGCCAGCATGCTAGCGGGAGGGCAAGAGACCCAGTACTTC	CASMLAGGQETQYF	TRBD2	many	TRBJ2-5	TRBV12-3/TRBV12-4
TGCAGTGCTAGAGATGCGTTTTCCTCGCGGGCCTACGAGCAGTACTTC	CSARDAFSSRAYEQYF	-	many	TRBJ2-7	TRBV20-1
TGCAGCGTTGATACTAGCGGGAGAAGAGGAACAGATACGCAGTATTTT	CSVDTSGRRGTDTQYF	TRBD2	many	TRBJ2-3	TRBV29-1
TGTGCCAGCAGCTTAAGTATAAACACAGATACGCAGTATTTT	CASSLSINTDTQYF	-	many	TRBJ2-3	TRBV7-3
TGCAGTGCTGCCCGCCCTAGCGGGAGATTCGGAGATACGCAGTATTTT	CSAARPSGRFGDTQYF	TRBD2	many	TRBJ2-3	TRBV20-1
TGTGCCAGCAGCTACCGACCAGGGGGCAGCTATGGCTACACCTTC	CASSYRPGGSYGYTF	TRBD1	many	TRBJ1-2	TRBV5-5
TGCAGTGCCCCGGACCCCTTGGGGGCCTACGAGCAGTACTTC	CSAPDPLGAYEQYF	-	few	TRBJ2-7	TRBV20-1
TGCGCCAGCAGCTTGGTGCCGTCCTACAATGAGCAGTTCTTC	CASSLVPSYNEQFF	-	few	TRBJ2-1	TRBV5-1
TGTGCCAGCAGTGTCGGGGGACTACTTCAAGAGACCCAGTACTTC	CASSVGGLLQETQYF	TRBD2	many	TRBJ2-5	TRBV27
TGCGCCAGCAGGATGTATGGGGAAAGGTCACCCCTCCACTTT	CASRMYGERSPLHF	-	many	TRBJ1-6	TRBV5-1
TGTGCCAGCAGTTCATTTCACAGGGGCGGCACTGAAGCTTTCTTT	CASSSFHRGGTEAFF	TRBD1	few	TRBJ1-1	TRBV6-5
TGCGCCAGCAGCCTATGGACAGGTGGTCCCTACGAGCAGTACTTC	CASSLWTGGPYEQYF	TRBD1	many	TRBJ2-7	TRBV5-1
TGCGCCAGCAGCCAGACCGGGACAACCTACGAGCAGTACTTC	CASSQTGTTYEQYF	-	many	TRBJ2-7	TRBV5-1
TGTGCCAGCAGTTTTTTGTCCGGGAGCGGTAGTGAGCAGTTCTTC	CASSFLSGSGSEQFF	-	few	TRBJ2-1	TRBV12-3/TRBV12-4
TGTGCCAGCAGCCCCCGGACTAGCGGCACAGATACGCAGTATTTT	CASSPRTSGTDTQYF	TRBD2	few	TRBJ2-3	TRBV5-4
TGCAGTGCTTACTCAGGGTCCCATGGCTACACCTTC	CSAYSGSHGYTF	-	medium-sized	TRBJ1-2	TRBV20-1
TGTGCCAGCTCACCACCTGGACAGGGGTCCCACCTGAGCTCTGGAAACACCATATATTTT	CASSPPGQGSHLSSGNTIYF	TRBD1	many	TRBJ1-3	TRBV18
TGTGCCAGCAGCATACGTTCACCGGGACCAGGTAGCTACACCTTC	CASSIRSPGPGSYTF	-	many	TRBJ1-2	TRBV5-5